The 9 T cell receptor beta chains reported below all come from one sample, sequenced in a study of shared clonotypes between healthy human individuals. This table comes from immunoSEQ multiplex PCR, and its TCRdb copy is limited to in-frame clones, with some not included. The table lists more than 2,000,000 clones, just over 90% of them singletons. The specimen was naive CD4+ T cells sorted from blood. Subset in this sample: CD45RA+ positively selected. The source of these receptors is a young man in good health.

The rearrangement uses TRBV25-1 and TRBJ2-7; D not certain. The CDR3 length is 11 residues. Germline values: CDR1 MGHDK, CDR2 SYGVNS. V was cut by 7 bases and J by 7 bases, with 11 bases left in between. The CDR3 here is CASTFYGEQYF. CDR3 nucleotide sequence: TGTGCCAGCACCTTTTACGGTGAGCAGTACTTC.

The chain recombines TRBV10-3 with TRBJ2-7, with D possibly TRBD1 on 6 matching bases. Germline CDR1 is ENHRY and CDR2 is SYGVKD. With 2 bases removed from V and 0 bases from J, the gap between germline ends came to 11 bases. The CDR3 loop spans 15 amino acids. CDR3 residues: CAISEVQGSSYEQYF. DNA of the CDR3: TGTGCCATCAGTGAGGTTCAGGGGTCCTCCTACGAGCAGTACTTC.

This chain links TRBV6-6 with TRBJ2-2; TRBD1 aligns across 7 bases. CDR1 is MNHNY and CDR2 is SVGAGI in the germline V gene (reference sequence). This CDR3 region has 16 residues. V shed 4 bases and J 0 bases; nucleotides not matched to a gene: 5. The CDR3 DNA reads TGTGCCAGCAGTTCAACCGGGACAGCGAACACCGGGGAGCTGTTTTTT. Its translation: CASSSTGTANTGELFF.

The CDR3 sequence: CASRLSGGSYYGYTF. The CDR3 DNA follows: TGTGCCAGCCGCCTTTCCGGGGGCAGCTACTATGGCTACACCTTC. The chain joins TRBV6-1 to TRBJ1-2, with D perhaps matching TRBD1 (6 bases). Trimming pared 8 bases from V and 3 bases from J, leaving 19 bases between. Germline V lookup: CDR1 MNHNS, CDR2 SASEGT. The CDR3 contains 15 residues.

The CDR3 bases are TGCGCCAGCAGCACCGGGAACCACCAAGAGACCCAGTACTTC. It translates to CASSTGNHQETQYF. The chain uses TRBV5-1 and TRBJ2-5, with a possible D match to TRBD2 (5 bases). The CDR3 contains 14 residues. Trimming shortened V by 4 bases and J by 0 bases, and 10 bases separated the two germline ends. Germline-derived CDR1 and CDR2 are SGHRS and YFSETQ. Looking up the rest from reference TRBV5-1 and TRBJ2-5 gives the full variable domain: KAGVTQTPRYLIKTRGQQVTLSCSPISGHRSVSWYQQTPGQGLQFLFEYFSETQRNKGNFPGRFSGRQFSNSRSEMNVSTLELGDSALYLCASSTGNHQETQYFGPGTRLLVL.

The chain links TRBV19 to TRBJ1-1; 11 bases align to TRBD1. Germline CDR1 is LNHDA and CDR2 is SQIVND (reference sequence). The CDR3 extends over 15 amino acids. Losses at the gene ends were 1 base for V and 5 bases for J; bases not matched to a gene: 3. In nucleotides, the CDR3 is TGTGCCAGTAGTATAGGCGGGACAGGGGGAACTGAAGCTTTCTTT. This encodes CASSIGGTGGTEAFF.

V and J are TRBV10-3 and TRBJ2-7, with D possibly matching TRBD2 (6 bases). The CDR3 covers 15 residues. Germline V gene data show CDR1 as ENHRY and CDR2 as SYGVKD. The V and J ends lost 0 bases and 2 bases respectively, with 11 bases between them. The CDR3 sequence: CAISESGGVTYEQYF. In DNA, the CDR3 is TGTGCCATCAGTGAGTCGGGCGGGGTTACCTACGAGCAGTACTTC.

V and J are TRBV30 and TRBJ1-3, with D perhaps matching TRBD1 (5 bases). V was cut by 2 bases and J by 3 bases, with 11 bases left in between. The CDR3 has 14 residues. Germline CDR1 and CDR2: GTSNPN and SVGIG (reference sequence). CDR3 in amino acids: CAWSIGTLGNTIYF. The CDR3 DNA reads TGTGCCTGGAGTATAGGGACCCTTGGAAACACCATATATTTT.

The rearrangement joins TRBV28 to TRBJ1-2; 8 bases are shared with TRBD1. Per the germline V gene, CDR1 is MDHEN and CDR2 is SYDVKM. This CDR3 region has 13 residues. The J segment lost 4 bases and the V segment lost 4 bases, leaving 2 bases of the junction unmatched. CDR3 sequence: CASSSGQAYGYTF. CDR3 coding DNA: TGTGCCAGCAGTTCGGGACAGGCCTATGGCTACACCTTC.